Presented here are 5 T cell receptor beta chains from one specimen sequenced in a study of T cells in Graves' hyperthyroidism and ophthalmopathy. RNA transcripts provided the source from which TCR beta CDR3 regions were amplified. Carried out on the TCR CDR3, a first-round RT-PCR used the HTBI primer set. TCRdb re-analysed the multiplex PCR reads in MiXCR, keeping a single row per CDR3 protein. The sample consists of over 700,000 distinct CDR3 sequences, 38% of them appearing once. Specimen: blood. All receptors derive from a man aged 18-30 years with Graves' hyperthyroidism.

Concerning this clonotype itself: A read error may explain this, as a much larger clone is one base away. J is TRBJ1-4 and V is TRBV15, with D perhaps TRBD1 (5 bases). CDR1 and CDR2 (germline): LNHNV, YYDKDF (reference sequence). This CDR3 contains 15 residues. V was trimmed by 1 base and J by 5 bases, leaving 11 bases between them. For the CDR3, the DNA is TGTGCCACCAGCAGAGGAGGGGCCAAGAATGAAAAACTGTTTTTT. Translation gives CATSRGGAKNEKLFF. Based on the CDR3 plus reference TRBV15 and TRBJ1-4, the full variable domain is DAMVIQNPRYQVTQFGKPVTLSCSQTLNHNVMYWYQQKSSQAPKLLFHYYDKDFNNEADTPDNFQSRRPNTSFCFLDIRSPGLGDTAMYLCATSRGGAKNEKLFFGSGTQLSVL.

The chain is built from TRBV10-3 and TRBJ2-7, with 12 bases lining up with TRBD2. The germline V gene encodes CDR1 ENHRY and CDR2 SYGVKD. The V and J ends lost 2 bases and 5 bases, in that order; junction bases with no gene match: 7. This CDR3 contains 16 residues. The CDR3 loop is CAISEQATSGSHEQYF. CDR3 nucleotides: TGTGCCATCAGTGAGCAAGCGACTAGCGGGAGCCACGAGCAGTACTTC.

In nucleotides, the CDR3 is TGTGCCAGCAGCGGGGAGCCGGGACTAGCAACCTACGAGCAGTACTTC. It yields the protein CASSGEPGLATYEQYF. The rearrangement links TRBV7-9 to TRBJ2-7; 9 bases agree with TRBD2. Germline V lookup: CDR1 SEHNR, CDR2 FQNEAQ (reference sequence). J was trimmed by 2 bases and V by 5 bases; bases with no gene match: 10. The CDR3 extends over 16 amino acids.

This clonotype was observed at least ten times. The chain joins TRBV7-9 to TRBJ1-3; 9 bases match TRBD1. The CDR3 consists of 14 residues. V trimming: 1 base; J trimming: 7 bases; junction bases outside the gene matches: 2. CDR1 is SEHNR, CDR2 FQNEAQ, per germline (reference sequence). The CDR3 loop reads CASSLGDRVNTIYF. DNA of the CDR3: TGTGCCAGCAGCTTAGGGGACAGGGTGAACACCATATATTTT.

This sequence joins TRBV6-1 and TRBJ1-5; TRBD1 is a possible D gene (5 bases). Trimming removed 6 bases at V and 12 bases at J, with 21 bases between. This CDR3 is built from 14 residues. In germline, CDR1 is MNHNS, CDR2 SASEGT. The CDR3 here is CASRKQRGETDQHF. The CDR3 DNA follows: TGTGCCAGCAGGAAACAGCGAGGGGAGACGGACCAGCATTTT.